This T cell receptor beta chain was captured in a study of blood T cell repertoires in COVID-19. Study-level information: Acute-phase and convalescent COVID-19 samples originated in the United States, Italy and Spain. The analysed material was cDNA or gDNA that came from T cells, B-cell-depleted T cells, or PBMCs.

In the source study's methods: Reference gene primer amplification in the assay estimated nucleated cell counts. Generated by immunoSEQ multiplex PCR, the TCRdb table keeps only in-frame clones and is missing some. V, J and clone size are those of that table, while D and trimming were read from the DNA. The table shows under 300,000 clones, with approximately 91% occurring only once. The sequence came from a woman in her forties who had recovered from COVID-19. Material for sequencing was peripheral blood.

In nucleotides, the CDR3 is TGTGCCACCGCTGGCCTAGCGGGGCTCGGCAATGAGCAGTTCTTC. Its protein is CATAGLAGLGNEQFF. The chain joins TRBV15 to TRBJ2-1; 9 nucleotides align to TRBD2. CDR3 size: 15 residues. The J segment lost 6 bases and the V segment lost 8 bases, leaving 11 bases of the junction unmatched. Germline values: CDR1 LNHNV, CDR2 YYDKDF (reference sequence).